The rows below give T cell receptor beta chains drawn from one sample of a study of shared clonotypes between healthy human individuals. Generated by immunoSEQ multiplex PCR, the TCRdb table keeps only in-frame clones and is missing some. There are hundreds of thousands of clones in the sample; almost 97% occur only once, and approximately 0.06% lies in the top ten. Sequencing was performed on naive CD4+ T cells sorted from blood. These receptors were obtained from a woman in her twenties or thirties in good health. Both conserved end residues are part of each CDR3. D genes are given only for firm matches. Expanded clones are given a class, and other clones once, few, many or no size at all.

>TRBJ2-1|.|TRBV28|.
CASREGQDYNEQFF
TGTGCCAGCAGGGAGGGCCAGGACTACAATGAGCAGTTCTTC
>TRBJ1-5|TRBD1|TRBV6-1|.
CASSEAGSRTGNQPQHF
TGTGCCAGCAGTGAAGCAGGCTCTCGGACAGGAAATCAGCCCCAGCATTTT
>TRBJ2-7|.|TRBV9|once
CASSLASGGLYEQYF
TGTGCCAGCAGCCTAGCCTCTGGGGGGTTATACGAGCAGTACTTC
>TRBJ1-3|.|TRBV11-3|.
CASSTGSGNTIYF
TGTGCCAGCAGCACGGGGTCTGGAAACACCATATATTTT
>TRBJ2-7|.|TRBV21-1|.
CASSPGTPSSYEQYF
TGTGCCAGCAGTCCCGGGACTCCTAGCTCCTACGAGCAGTACTTC
>TRBJ1-1|.|TRBV5-1|once
CASSDGPNTEAFF
TGCGCCAGCAGCGACGGTCCGAACACTGAAGCTTTCTTT
>TRBJ1-1|.|TRBV19|.
CASSLEQGAAFF
TGTGCCAGTAGTCTCGAACAGGGTGCGGCTTTCTTT
>TRBJ2-1|TRBD1|TRBV11-1|.
CASSSGQGRAGEQFF
TGTGCCAGCAGCTCGGGACAGGGGCGGGCTGGTGAGCAGTTCTTC
>TRBJ2-3|.|TRBV5-1|.
CASNEGSTDTQYF
TGCGCCAGCAACGAGGGGAGTACAGATACGCAGTATTTT
>TRBJ1-6|.|TRBV6-1|.
CASRRVFVSPLHF
TGTGCCAGCAGAAGGGTGTTCGTTTCACCCCTCCACTTT